Listed below are T cell receptor beta chains from one sample, sequenced in a study of OX40 agonist ivuxolimab in advanced cancers. Method: immunoSEQ multiplex PCR; TCRdb's copy keeps in-frame clones and lacks some. Of fewer than 80,000 clones detected, about 85% appear once; the ten largest clones hold 0.55% to 0.7%. The material was CD4+ or CD8+ T cells sorted from blood, obtained in a trial of the OX40 agonist ivuxolimab. The receptors shown here come from an adult with an advanced solid tumor such as melanoma, head and neck, liver or kidney cancer. Each CDR3 is given with its conserved first and last residue. The order of the fields is CDR3 protein, CDR3 DNA, D gene, clone size, CDR3 length, V gene, J gene. The D gene is left open where the match is weak. Only some rows state a clone size, as once, few, many or a class for expanded clones.

cdr3_aa: CASSRGQSTDTQYF
cdr3_nt: TGTGCCAGCAGCAGAGGACAGAGCACAGATACGCAGTATTTT
d_call: .
clone_size: .
cdr3_length: 14
v_call: TRBV7-3
j_call: TRBJ2-3

cdr3_aa: CASTPPGRRNYGYTF
cdr3_nt: TGTGCCAGCACCCCCCCTGGCAGGCGAAACTATGGCTACACCTTC
d_call: .
clone_size: .
cdr3_length: 15
v_call: TRBV6-5
j_call: TRBJ1-2

cdr3_aa: CASSGNTAWGYTF
cdr3_nt: TGCGCCAGCAGCGGCAACACGGCGTGGGGCTACACCTTC
d_call: .
clone_size: .
cdr3_length: 13
v_call: TRBV5-1
j_call: TRBJ1-2

cdr3_aa: CATYICTGELFF
cdr3_nt: TGTGCCACCTATATTTGCACCGGGGAGCTGTTTTTT
d_call: .
clone_size: .
cdr3_length: 12
v_call: TRBV15
j_call: TRBJ2-2

cdr3_aa: CSVELGVPGNTIYF
cdr3_nt: TGCAGCGTTGAACTAGGGGTCCCTGGAAACACCATATATTTT
d_call: .
clone_size: .
cdr3_length: 14
v_call: TRBV29-1
j_call: TRBJ1-3

cdr3_aa: CSVERSDTNYGYTF
cdr3_nt: TGCAGCGTTGAGAGGTCAGACACTAACTATGGCTACACCTTC
d_call: .
clone_size: .
cdr3_length: 14
v_call: TRBV29-1
j_call: TRBJ1-2

cdr3_aa: CASSYHFQGLRLEQFF
cdr3_nt: TGTGCCAGCAGTTACCATTTTCAGGGGTTGCGGCTTGAGCAGTTCTTC
d_call: .
clone_size: .
cdr3_length: 16
v_call: TRBV6-5
j_call: TRBJ2-1

cdr3_aa: CASSVEVGRTDTQYF
cdr3_nt: TGTGCCAGCAGCGTAGAGGTGGGGAGGACAGATACGCAGTATTTT
d_call: .
clone_size: .
cdr3_length: 15
v_call: TRBV9
j_call: TRBJ2-3

cdr3_aa: CASSLVAWRSDTQYF
cdr3_nt: TGTGCCAGCAGCTTAGTGGCGTGGAGGTCGGATACGCAGTATTTT
d_call: .
clone_size: .
cdr3_length: 15
v_call: TRBV7-8
j_call: TRBJ2-3

cdr3_aa: CATSRDRAGWVSGYTF
cdr3_nt: TGTGCCACCAGCAGAGATCGGGCAGGGTGGGTCTCTGGCTACACCTTC
d_call: .
clone_size: few
cdr3_length: 16
v_call: TRBV15
j_call: TRBJ1-2

cdr3_aa: CASSSRGVAYEQYF
cdr3_nt: TGTGCCAGCAGCTCACGGGGGGTGGCCTACGAGCAGTACTTC
d_call: TRBD2
clone_size: .
cdr3_length: 14
v_call: TRBV9
j_call: TRBJ2-7

cdr3_aa: CASRTEGQYNEQFF
cdr3_nt: TGTGCCAGCAGGACCGAGGGACAGTACAATGAGCAGTTCTTC
d_call: TRBD1
clone_size: .
cdr3_length: 14
v_call: TRBV6-5
j_call: TRBJ2-1

cdr3_aa: CASSREQGNSPLHF
cdr3_nt: TGCGCCAGCAGCCGAGAACAGGGTAATTCACCCCTCCACTTT
d_call: .
clone_size: few
cdr3_length: 14
v_call: TRBV4-1
j_call: TRBJ1-6

cdr3_aa: CAWTLTGSYGYTF
cdr3_nt: TGTGCCTGGACACTTACCGGTTCCTATGGCTACACCTTC
d_call: .
clone_size: .
cdr3_length: 13
v_call: TRBV30
j_call: TRBJ1-2

cdr3_aa: CASSFSGNTGELFF
cdr3_nt: TGCGCCAGCAGCTTTTCTGGGAACACCGGGGAGCTGTTTTTT
d_call: .
clone_size: .
cdr3_length: 14
v_call: TRBV5-1
j_call: TRBJ2-2

cdr3_aa: CASTTQVLTEAFF
cdr3_nt: TGTGCCAGCACAACACAGGTCCTGACTGAAGCTTTCTTT
d_call: .
clone_size: .
cdr3_length: 13
v_call: TRBV5-4
j_call: TRBJ1-1

cdr3_aa: CASSLTGGLGYTF
cdr3_nt: TGTGCCAGCAGTTTAACCGGGGGCCTCGGCTACACCTTC
d_call: .
clone_size: .
cdr3_length: 13
v_call: TRBV27
j_call: TRBJ1-2

cdr3_aa: CASAKRGGTGETQYF
cdr3_nt: TGTGCCAGCGCAAAGCGGGGGGGGACAGGGGAGACCCAGTACTTC
d_call: .
clone_size: .
cdr3_length: 15
v_call: TRBV5-4
j_call: TRBJ2-5

cdr3_aa: CASSLRGDADTQYF
cdr3_nt: TGTGCCAGTAGTCTCCGCGGGGACGCAGATACGCAGTATTTT
d_call: .
clone_size: .
cdr3_length: 14
v_call: TRBV19
j_call: TRBJ2-3

cdr3_aa: CASSLKWGGVLYEQYF
cdr3_nt: TGTGCCAGCAGTTTAAAGTGGGGGGGAGTTCTCTACGAGCAGTACTTC
d_call: TRBD2
clone_size: once
cdr3_length: 16
v_call: TRBV27
j_call: TRBJ2-7

cdr3_aa: CASSQERDSGGYEQYF
cdr3_nt: TGCGCCAGCAGCCAAGAACGAGACTCCGGGGGGTACGAGCAGTACTTC
d_call: TRBD2
clone_size: .
cdr3_length: 16
v_call: TRBV4-1
j_call: TRBJ2-7

cdr3_aa: CASSVTGANYGYTF
cdr3_nt: TGCGCCAGCAGCGTGACAGGGGCCAACTATGGCTACACCTTC
d_call: TRBD1
clone_size: .
cdr3_length: 14
v_call: TRBV5-1
j_call: TRBJ1-2

cdr3_aa: CAGDRGGSSYNSPLHF
cdr3_nt: TGTGCCGGGGACAGGGGCGGGAGCTCCTATAATTCACCCCTCCACTTT
d_call: TRBD1
clone_size: once
cdr3_length: 16
v_call: TRBV30
j_call: TRBJ1-6

cdr3_aa: CASSKGEPEAFF
cdr3_nt: TGTGCCAGCAGTAAGGGGGAACCGGAAGCTTTCTTT
d_call: .
clone_size: few
cdr3_length: 12
v_call: TRBV6-5
j_call: TRBJ1-1

cdr3_aa: CASSILWDSAYGYTF
cdr3_nt: TGTGCCAGTAGTATTTTGTGGGACAGCGCATATGGCTACACCTTC
d_call: TRBD1
clone_size: .
cdr3_length: 15
v_call: TRBV19
j_call: TRBJ1-2

cdr3_aa: CASSSGGGAAYNEQFF
cdr3_nt: TGTGCCAGCAGCTCAGGGGGGGGAGCCGCCTACAATGAGCAGTTCTTC
d_call: .
clone_size: few
cdr3_length: 16
v_call: TRBV5-6
j_call: TRBJ2-1

cdr3_aa: CATTTDWVRGTDTQYF
cdr3_nt: TGTGCCACCACGACTGATTGGGTTAGGGGGACAGATACGCAGTATTTT
d_call: .
clone_size: .
cdr3_length: 16
v_call: TRBV2
j_call: TRBJ2-3

cdr3_aa: CASSWGSGANVLTF
cdr3_nt: TGTGCCAGCAGCTGGGGCTCTGGGGCCAACGTCCTGACTTTC
d_call: .
clone_size: .
cdr3_length: 14
v_call: TRBV7-8
j_call: TRBJ2-6

cdr3_aa: CASSPGTVATNEKLFF
cdr3_nt: TGCGCCAGCAGCCCAGGGACCGTTGCAACTAATGAAAAACTGTTTTTT
d_call: .
clone_size: .
cdr3_length: 16
v_call: TRBV5-1
j_call: TRBJ1-4

cdr3_aa: CAGSRGRGADTQYF
cdr3_nt: TGTGCCGGCAGCCGGGGCAGGGGAGCAGATACGCAGTATTTT
d_call: .
clone_size: once
cdr3_length: 14
v_call: TRBV4-2
j_call: TRBJ2-3

cdr3_aa: CASSRGGDMNTEAFF
cdr3_nt: TGTGCCAGCTCGCGCGGTGGAGATATGAACACTGAAGCTTTCTTT
d_call: .
clone_size: few
cdr3_length: 15
v_call: TRBV18
j_call: TRBJ1-1

cdr3_aa: CSARARETQYF
cdr3_nt: TGCAGTGCCAGAGCGCGGGAGACCCAGTACTTC
d_call: .
clone_size: .
cdr3_length: 11
v_call: TRBV20-1
j_call: TRBJ2-5

cdr3_aa: CASSPGTGGFNYGYTF
cdr3_nt: TGTGCCAGCTCACCAGGGACAGGGGGCTTTAACTATGGCTACACCTTC
d_call: TRBD1
clone_size: .
cdr3_length: 16
v_call: TRBV18
j_call: TRBJ1-2

cdr3_aa: CASSFLLAGGPYEQYF
cdr3_nt: TGTGCCAGCAGCTTCCTGCTAGCGGGGGGCCCCTACGAGCAGTACTTC
d_call: TRBD2
clone_size: .
cdr3_length: 16
v_call: TRBV7-2
j_call: TRBJ2-7

cdr3_aa: CASSTRRTGENEKLFF
cdr3_nt: TGTGCCAGCAGTACCCGAAGGACAGGGGAGAATGAAAAACTGTTTTTT
d_call: TRBD1
clone_size: .
cdr3_length: 16
v_call: TRBV27
j_call: TRBJ1-4

cdr3_aa: CASSLRGTTNEKLFF
cdr3_nt: TGTGCCAGCAGCTTACGGGGGACGACTAATGAAAAACTGTTTTTT
d_call: .
clone_size: .
cdr3_length: 15
v_call: TRBV7-2
j_call: TRBJ1-4

cdr3_aa: CASGFGGAYEQYF
cdr3_nt: TGCGCCAGCGGTTTCGGGGGTGCCTACGAGCAGTACTTC
d_call: .
clone_size: .
cdr3_length: 13
v_call: TRBV5-1
j_call: TRBJ2-7